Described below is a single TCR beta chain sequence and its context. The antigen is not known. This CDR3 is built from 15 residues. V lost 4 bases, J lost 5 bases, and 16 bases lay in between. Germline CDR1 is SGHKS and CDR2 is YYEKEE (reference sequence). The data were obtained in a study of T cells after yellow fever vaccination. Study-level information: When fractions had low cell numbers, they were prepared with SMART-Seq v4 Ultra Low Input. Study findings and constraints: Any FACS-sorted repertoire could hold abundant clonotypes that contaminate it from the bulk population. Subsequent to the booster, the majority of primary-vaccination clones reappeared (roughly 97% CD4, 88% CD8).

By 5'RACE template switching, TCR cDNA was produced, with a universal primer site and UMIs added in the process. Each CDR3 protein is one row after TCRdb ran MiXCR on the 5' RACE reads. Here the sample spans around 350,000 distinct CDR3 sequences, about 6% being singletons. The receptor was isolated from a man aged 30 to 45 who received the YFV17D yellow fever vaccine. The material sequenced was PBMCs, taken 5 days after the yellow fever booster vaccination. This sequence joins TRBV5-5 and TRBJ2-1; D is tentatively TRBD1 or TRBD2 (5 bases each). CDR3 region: CASSRYGTDNNEQFF. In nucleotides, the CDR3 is TGTGCCAGCAGCAGATACGGGACGGATAACAATGAGCAGTTCTTC.